The present TCR beta chain was sequenced within a study of vaccination and CD4 T cells after COVID-19. Study summary: Samples taken post-COVID came a median about 98 days after diagnosis, ranging from 35 to 161. Post-vaccine specimens were obtained a median around 72 days after dose two (range 14 to 241).

The sample's treatment: approximately 9-day PBMC culture with coronavirus spike peptide pools or control peptides (ViraFEST assay). Sequence data for DNA of cultured CD4+ T cells were generated by the Oncomine TCR Beta short-read assay. TCRdb processed the PCR reads anew with MiXCR; each CDR3 protein has one entry. The sample contains approximately 20,000 distinct CDR3 sequences, roughly half of which appear only once. The CDR3 totals 14 residues. The V and J ends lost 4 bases and 1 base, in that order; junction bases with no gene match: 0. Germline lookup yields CDR1 MDHEN and CDR2 SYDVKM. In the case of this clonotype: The antigen is unknown.

Sequencing was performed on CD4+ T cells from blood, cultured in vitro. J is TRBJ1-1 and V is TRBV28; 10 bases line up with TRBD1. This clonotype was obtained from a human donor who had recovered from COVID-19. The CDR3 is CASSWDRGNTEAFF. The CDR3 DNA reads TGTGCCAGCAGTTGGGACAGGGGGAACACTGAAGCTTTCTTT.